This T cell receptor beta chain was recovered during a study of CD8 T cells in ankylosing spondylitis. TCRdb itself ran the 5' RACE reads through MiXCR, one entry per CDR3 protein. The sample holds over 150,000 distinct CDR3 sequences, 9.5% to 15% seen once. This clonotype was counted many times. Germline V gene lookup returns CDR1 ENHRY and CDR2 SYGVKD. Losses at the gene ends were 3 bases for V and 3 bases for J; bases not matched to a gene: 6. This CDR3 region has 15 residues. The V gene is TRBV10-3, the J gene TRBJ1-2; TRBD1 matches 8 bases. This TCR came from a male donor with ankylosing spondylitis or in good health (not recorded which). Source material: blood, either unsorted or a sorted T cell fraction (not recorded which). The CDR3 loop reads CAISETGGVDYGYTF. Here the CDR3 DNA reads TGTGCCATCAGTGAAACAGGGGGAGTGGACTATGGCTACACCTTC.